This T cell receptor beta chain was sequenced for a study of cytomegalovirus exposure and HLA in healthy donors. Findings and limits, study-wide: From TCR beta sequences, most subjects' HLA-A and HLA-B alleles were reportedly predicted accurately. Among the most significant clusters, several appeared linked to common viral pathogens in a later analysis. An analysis that was carried out later associated 15,000 to 20,000 TCR beta sequences with HLA alleles at 0.05 false discovery rate.

Germline lookup yields CDR1 SGHDT and CDR2 YYEEEE. The length of the CDR3 is 14 residues. About this clone: Its antigen is currently unknown. One junction end does not reproduce the germline sequence, and a read error may be involved.

The PCR had 60 Vbeta and 13 Jbeta primers. Here immunoSEQ multiplex PCR was the method, and the copy in TCRdb shows in-frame clones only, minus some. The sample shows around 250,000 clones, 75% to 85% of them seen only once. Sample: PBMCs. The receptor was isolated from a woman in her fifties or sixties in good health and CMV-seropositive. V usage is TRBV5-6 and J usage is TRBJ1-3; D remains unclear. The CDR3 reads CASSLSQTGNTIYF. The CDR3 DNA follows: TGTGCCAGCAGCTTGAGCCAGACTGGCAACACCATATATTTT.